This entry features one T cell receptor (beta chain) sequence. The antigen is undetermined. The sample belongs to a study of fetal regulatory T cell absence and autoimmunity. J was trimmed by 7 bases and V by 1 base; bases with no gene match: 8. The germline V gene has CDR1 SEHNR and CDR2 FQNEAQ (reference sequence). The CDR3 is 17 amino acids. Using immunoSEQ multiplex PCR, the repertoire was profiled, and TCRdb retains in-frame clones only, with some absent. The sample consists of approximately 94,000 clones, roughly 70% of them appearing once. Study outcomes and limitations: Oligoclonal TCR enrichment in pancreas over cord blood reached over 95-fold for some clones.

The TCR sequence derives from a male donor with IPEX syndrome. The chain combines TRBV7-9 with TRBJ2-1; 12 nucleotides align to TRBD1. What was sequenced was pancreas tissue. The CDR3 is CASSLVLGTGGWNEQFF. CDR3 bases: TGTGCCAGCAGCTTAGTTCTGGGGACAGGGGGCTGGAATGAGCAGTTCTTC.